This T cell receptor (beta chain) derives from a study of blood T cell repertoires in COVID-19 (dated by TCRdb to 2019 to 2021). Regarding the study in general: Samples covering the acute and convalescent phases of COVID-19 were provided by collaborators in the United States, Italy and Spain. Samples came from the ongoing ImmuneRACE study (first 160 participants) plus 1,254 subjects from 6 global collaborators. The material from the prospective study consisted of cDNA or gDNA derived from T cells, B-cell-depleted T cells, or PBMCs. The dataset comprised deeply sampled blood TCRbeta repertoires from subjects exposed to, actively infected with, or recovered from COVID-19. A de-identified subject ID, COVID-19 status, age in years and sex were almost always included in the sample metadata. HLA class I and class II types, where available, came from metadata supplied by the sample provider rather than from assay-based typing. The repertoires were released in a freely available public database intended as a resource for research on the immune response to SARS-CoV-2. Study-level results and caveats: How much clinical and demographic metadata was included differed by source and by participant, and the metadata was provided uncurated.

This clone was recorded only once. Its antigen remains unidentified. Within one base of it there is no much larger clone, and no base qualities were kept. Spanning cysteine to phenylalanine, the CDR3 consists of 17 amino acids. Of the read, only the CDR3 DNA is kept; its 51 bases are in frame from base 1. For CDR1 and CDR2, the germline V gene (reference sequence) lists LGHDT and YNNKEL. Trimming accounts for 0 bases at V and 6 bases at J, while the number of junction bases matched to no gene is 10. In Seattle, one collaborating source enrolled patients while the infection was active and tracked those patients longitudinally over the course of disease. Whole blood was collected in K2EDTA tubes by collaborating institutions according to the institutions' own protocols. For TCRbeta analysis, collaborator samples were shipped as frozen whole blood, as isolated PBMCs, or as DNA extracted from either sample type.

TCRbeta CDR3 regions were amplified from genomic DNA by means of the immunoSEQ Assay, a bias-controlled multiplex PCR. Per the authors' processing: The number of nucleated cells in each sample was estimated by amplification of reference gene primers within the assay. To quantify the absolute abundance of each unique TCRbeta CDR3 rearrangement, sequence reads were collapsed and filtered. For each sample, productive Simpson clonality was calculated by taking the square root of Simpson's diversity index across productive rearrangements. Held by TCRdb, this immuneACCESS table contains in-frame sequences only and omits some clones. Under half of the omission traces to an unresolved V gene where checked; the cause of the rest is unknown. Clone size and the V and J calls come from that table; the DNA yielded D and trimming. The sample has about 230,000 clones on record, 65% to 90% of them singletons. 11% of the sample is held by the ten biggest clonotypes.

Sequencing was carried out using peripheral blood. Recombination joined TRBV3-1 (or the pseudogene TRBV3-2) with TRBJ1-5, with 8 bases aligning to TRBD1. This sequence originates from a man aged 50 or older with COVID-19, enrolled during active disease. The CDR3 region has the sequence CASSQDQTGGAIQPQHF. The bases read TGTGCCAGCAGCCAAGATCAAACAGGGGGGGCAATTCAGCCCCAGCATTTT.